This TCR beta chain was sequenced during a study of cytomegalovirus exposure and HLA in healthy donors. Concerning this clone: Its antigen remains unidentified.

The germline gives CDR1 SGHAT, CDR2 FQNNGV. CDR3 length: 18 residues. Trimming cost V 1 base and J 5 bases; bases outside gene matches: 17. General study findings and limits: A later analysis reportedly found that, within productive TCRs, an Asian-associated ancestry cluster had fewer N-insertions than the mean observed across the roughly 630 donors. For presence/absence analyses, sequencing depth was assumed to be roughly uniform across donors. Association of a missense DCLRE1C variant with TCR beta V- and J-gene trimming was reported in a later analysis.

Amplification used 60 Vbeta primers and 13 Jbeta primers. TCRdb's table, derived via immunoSEQ multiplex PCR, lists solely in-frame clones and lacks some. The sample has some 130,000 clones; 70% to 80% are singletons. The sequenced material came from PBMCs. This TCR was recovered from a female donor in good health and CMV-seropositive. The gene calls are TRBV11-2 and TRBJ2-7; TRBD1 aligns across 7 bases. The CDR3 DNA reads TGTGCCAGCAGCTTAGGGGGTGGACCGAACAGGGGAGTGCACGAGCAGTACTTC. Its protein product is CASSLGGGPNRGVHEQYF.